This T cell receptor beta chain was identified in a study of T-cell memory formation after mild COVID-19. General study points: CD4+ clones that contracted lay mainly in CM and EM; CD8+ ones lay in EMRA.

With 1 base removed from V and 6 bases from J, the gap between germline ends came to 12 bases. CDR3 length: 15 residues. Germline CDR1 and CDR2: LGHNA and YSLEER. In regard to this clonotype: No antigen is known for it.

TCRdb passed the 5' RACE reads through MiXCR, listing each CDR3 protein once. The repertoire holds about 290,000 distinct CDR3 sequences, 15% to 20% seen once, with roughly 23% in the top ten. The chain joins TRBV4-3 to TRBJ2-2; D may be TRBD1 (6 bases). The source of this sequence is a man between 18 and 35 years old who had mild COVID-19 (a few samples of this study predate the infection). Cell type and time point are not known. The sequenced sample consisted of PBMCs or a T cell subset sorted from them (not recorded which). CDR3 in amino acids: CASSQAGRGAGELFF. The CDR3 nucleotides are TGCGCCAGCAGCCAAGCCGGCAGGGGTGCCGGGGAGCTGTTTTTT.